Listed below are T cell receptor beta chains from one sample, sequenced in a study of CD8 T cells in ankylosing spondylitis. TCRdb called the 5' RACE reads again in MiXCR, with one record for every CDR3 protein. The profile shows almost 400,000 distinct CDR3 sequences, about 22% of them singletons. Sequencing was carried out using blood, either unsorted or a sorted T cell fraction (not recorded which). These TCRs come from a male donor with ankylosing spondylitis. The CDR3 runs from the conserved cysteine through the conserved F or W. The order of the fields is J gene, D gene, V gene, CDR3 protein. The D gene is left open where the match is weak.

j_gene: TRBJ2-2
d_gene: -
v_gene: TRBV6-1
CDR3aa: CASAGGGTTGELFF

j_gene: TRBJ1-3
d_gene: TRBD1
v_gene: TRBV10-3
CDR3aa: CAIGARGRNTIYF

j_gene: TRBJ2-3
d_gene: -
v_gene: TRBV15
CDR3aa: CATSTHGTDTQYF

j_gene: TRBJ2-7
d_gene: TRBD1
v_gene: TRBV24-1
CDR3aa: CATRPFGQGLTYEQYF

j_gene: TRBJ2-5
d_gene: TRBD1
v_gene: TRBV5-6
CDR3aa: CASSPVGTDIPKETQYF

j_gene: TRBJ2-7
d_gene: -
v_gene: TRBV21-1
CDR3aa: CASSKIRTQTYEQYF

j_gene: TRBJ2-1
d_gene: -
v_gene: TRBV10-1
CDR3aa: CASSDTGRSYNEQFF

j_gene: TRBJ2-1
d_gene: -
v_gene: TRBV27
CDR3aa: CASSHRGLGEQFF

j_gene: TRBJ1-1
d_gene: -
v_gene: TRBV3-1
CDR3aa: CASSHAGDMMNTEAFF

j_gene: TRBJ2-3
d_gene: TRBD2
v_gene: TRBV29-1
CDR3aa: CSAPRTLAGTDTQYF

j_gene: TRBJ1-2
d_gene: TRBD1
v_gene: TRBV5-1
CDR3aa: CASSLHRQGGGYTF

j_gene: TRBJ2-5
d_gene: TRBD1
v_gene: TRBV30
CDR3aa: CAWRGAGGRETQYF

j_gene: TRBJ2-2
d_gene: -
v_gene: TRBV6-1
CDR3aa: CASSPLRGRRIGELFF

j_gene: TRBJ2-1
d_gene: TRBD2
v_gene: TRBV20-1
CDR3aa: CSAASGRAGDEQFF

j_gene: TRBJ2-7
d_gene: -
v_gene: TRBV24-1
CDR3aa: CATSDSIGSSYEQYF

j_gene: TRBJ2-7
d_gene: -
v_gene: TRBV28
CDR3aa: CASISYMRSYEQYF

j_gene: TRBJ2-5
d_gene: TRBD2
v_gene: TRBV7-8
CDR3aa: CASIRRGGMAQYF

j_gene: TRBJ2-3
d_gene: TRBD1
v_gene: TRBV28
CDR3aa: CASSFPTGDSTDTQYF

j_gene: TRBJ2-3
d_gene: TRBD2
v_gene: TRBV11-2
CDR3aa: CASRPLAATSTDTQYF

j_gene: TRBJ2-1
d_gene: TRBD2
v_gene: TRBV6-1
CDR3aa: CASSKGTSGRREFF

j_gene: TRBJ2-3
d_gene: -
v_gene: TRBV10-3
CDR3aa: CASKNTAAEASTDTQYF

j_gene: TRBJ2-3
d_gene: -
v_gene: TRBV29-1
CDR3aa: CSATVTDTQYF

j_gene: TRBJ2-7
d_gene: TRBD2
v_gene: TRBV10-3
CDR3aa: CAISSPGLRGEQYF

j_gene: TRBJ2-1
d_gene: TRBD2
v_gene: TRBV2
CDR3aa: CASSELGGISSYNEQFF

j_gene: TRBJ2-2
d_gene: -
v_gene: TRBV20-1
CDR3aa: CSARPRKITNTGELFF

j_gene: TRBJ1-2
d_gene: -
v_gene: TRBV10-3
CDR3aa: CAISKGTDGGYTF

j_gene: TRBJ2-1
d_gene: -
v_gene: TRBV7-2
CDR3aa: CASSSLTREADNEQFF

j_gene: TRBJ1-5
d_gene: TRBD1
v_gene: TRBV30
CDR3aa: CAWRGTASNQPQHF

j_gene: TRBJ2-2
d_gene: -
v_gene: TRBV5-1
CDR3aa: CASSSWASDTGELFF

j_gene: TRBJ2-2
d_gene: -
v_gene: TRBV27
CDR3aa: CASRGTNTGELFF

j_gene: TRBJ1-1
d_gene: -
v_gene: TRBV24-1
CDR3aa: CATSGSGHTEAFF

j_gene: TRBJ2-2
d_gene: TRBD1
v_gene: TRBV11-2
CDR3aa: CASSGRGQTNTGELFF

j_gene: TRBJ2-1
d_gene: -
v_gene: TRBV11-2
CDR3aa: CASSLVTGVNEQFF